This T cell receptor (beta chain) was sequenced in a study of CD8 T cells in ankylosing spondylitis. Study observations and caveats: Significantly higher representation of disease-linked clones was reported for matched ankylosing spondylitis synovial fluid. Previous work reported some of these motif variants in the synovial fluid and blood of reactive arthritis.

Libraries of TCR beta came from quantitative 5'-RACE with molecular barcodes. TCRdb re-derived calls from the 5' RACE reads in MiXCR, one entry per CDR3 protein. The sample consists of some 290,000 distinct CDR3 sequences, around 20% of them appearing once. This clonotype came up a few times. As yet, its antigen is unknown. This CDR3 region has 15 residues. Trimming pared 0 bases from V and 5 bases from J, leaving 13 bases between. Germline CDR1 reads KGHSH; CDR2 reads LQKENI. The V and J genes are TRBV18 and TRBJ1-2, with D perhaps TRBD1 (5 bases). The TCR originated in a male donor with ankylosing spondylitis or in good health (not recorded which). What was sequenced was blood, either unsorted or a sorted T cell fraction (not recorded which). CDR3 bases: TGTGCCAGCTCACCACCCCTGGGGGAAAAATATGGCTACACCTTC. It encodes CASSPPLGEKYGYTF.